One sample yielded the 18 T cell receptor beta chains listed below, sequenced in a study of shared clonotypes between healthy human individuals. TCRdb's table, derived via immunoSEQ multiplex PCR, lists solely in-frame clones and lacks some. The sample contains about 560,000 clones, roughly 79% of which appear only once. Input material: PBMCs. These receptors all come from a woman aged 35 to 49 in good health. Some clones in this sample may be carry-over from other donors' samples.

J is TRBJ2-3 and V is TRBV7-8; no clear D gene. The germline CDR1 and CDR2 sequences are SGHVS and FQNEAQ. Trimming cost V 2 bases and J 2 bases, with 11 bases left between them. CDR3 length equals 15 residues. The CDR3 coding sequence is TGTGCCAGCAGCTTATTTGGTGGCAACACAGATACGCAGTATTTT. Protein product: CASSLFGGNTDTQYF.

CDR3 sequence reads: CASSQVGGYTEAFF. CDR3 bases: TGCGCCAGCAGCCAAGTGGGGGGGTACACTGAAGCTTTCTTT. The chain joins TRBV4-1 to TRBJ1-1; D is possibly TRBD1 (5 bases). This CDR3 is built from 14 residues. Germline loops: CDR1 MGHRA, CDR2 YSYEKL. V was cut by 1 base and J by 3 bases, with 9 bases left in between.

The J gene is TRBJ2-5, the V gene TRBV7-9; D is uncertain. The V end was cut by 1 base, the J end by 0 bases, with 6 bases between. The CDR3 consists of 14 residues. Germline V CDR1 and CDR2: SEHNR, FQNEAQ (reference sequence). CDR3 amino acids: CASSLDRYQETQYF. Written as DNA, the CDR3 is TGTGCCAGCAGCTTAGATCGGTACCAAGAGACCCAGTACTTC.

The chain combines TRBV6-5 with TRBJ1-1; 7 nucleotides align to TRBD1. J was trimmed by 4 bases and V by 0 bases; bases with no gene match: 5. Germline V lookup: CDR1 MNHEY, CDR2 SVGAGI. The CDR3 spans 15 residues. The chain's CDR3 is CASSYSTQGVTEAFF. Written as DNA, the CDR3 is TGTGCCAGCAGTTACTCGACTCAGGGGGTCACTGAAGCTTTCTTT.

V is TRBV5-4 and J is TRBJ2-5, with D possibly matching TRBD2 (6 bases). Germline CDR1 reads SGHNT; CDR2 reads YYREEE (reference sequence). Trimming removed 5 bases at V and 0 bases at J, with 14 bases between. The CDR3 is made up of 15 amino acids. The CDR3 spells CASRDRGAHQETQYF. Here the CDR3 DNA reads TGTGCCAGCAGAGACCGCGGGGCTCACCAAGAGACCCAGTACTTC.

In regard to this clone: Being one base from a much bigger clone, this may be a read error. The CDR3 DNA reads TGTGCCAACAGTGTCCTAGTAGAAAGCTCCTACGAGCAGTACTTC. It yields the protein CANSVLVESSYEQYF. The rearrangement uses TRBV6-1 and TRBJ2-7; D is undetermined. Germline assignment: CDR1 MNHNS and CDR2 SASEGT. The CDR3 consists of 15 residues.

This rearrangement joins TRBV5-6 to TRBJ2-2; TRBD2 agrees at 7 bases. This CDR3 spans 16 amino acids. In germline, CDR1 is SGHDT, CDR2 YYEEEE. V was pared by 2 bases and J by 8 bases, with 12 bases of the junction left unmatched. The CDR3 sequence is CASSFQAGSVGGELFF. The CDR3, as DNA: TGTGCCAGCAGCTTCCAAGCGGGATCAGTAGGTGGGGAGCTGTTTTTT.

The chain employs TRBV5-6 and TRBJ2-5, with 9 bases matching TRBD2. V lost 6 bases and J lost 4; bases outside the gene matches: 7. CDR3 length: 14 residues. The germline gives CDR1 SGHDT, CDR2 YYEEEE. The CDR3 nucleotides are TGTGCCAGCACCTTTAGCGGGAGTAGAGAGACCCAGTACTTC. It translates to CASTFSGSRETQYF. Complete variable domain (other parts from reference TRBV5-6 and TRBJ2-5): DAGVTQSPTHLIKTRGQQVTLRCSPKSGHDTVSWYQQALGQGPQFIFQYYEEEERQRGNFPDRFSGHQFPNYSSELNVNALLLGDSALYLCASTFSGSRETQYFGPGTRLLVL.

The CDR3: CAWSVLAASQETQYF. As DNA, the CDR3 is TGTGCCTGGAGTGTATTGGCAGCATCTCAAGAGACCCAGTACTTC. The chain employs TRBV30 and TRBJ2-5; D is unclear. V was trimmed by 0 bases and J by 2 bases, leaving 13 bases between them. This CDR3 comprises 15 residues. CDR1 is GTSNPN, CDR2 SVGIG, per germline (reference sequence).

To note about this clone: The junction and the germline gene differ at one end; a read error may be behind it. This chain connects TRBV27 to TRBJ2-5; D is perhaps TRBD2 (6 bases). CDR1 and CDR2 (germline): MNHEY, SMNVEV (reference sequence). The CDR3 runs to 14 residues. In nucleotides, the CDR3 is TGTGCCAGCAGTGGGAGCGGGTGGCAAGAGGCCCAGTACTTC. It specifies CASSGSGWQEAQYF.

Comment on this clone: Other nucleotide sequences in the sample specify the same CDR3. This rearrangement joins TRBV18 to TRBJ2-7; the match to TRBD2 covers 13 bases. Per the germline V gene, CDR1 is KGHSH and CDR2 is LQKENI. J gave up 2 bases and V 3 bases, and 1 base lay outside the gene matches. The CDR3 consists of 15 residues. The CDR3 DNA sequence: TGTGCCAGCTCACCCGGGACTAGCGGGACCTACGAGCAGTACTTC. It yields the protein CASSPGTSGTYEQYF.

The chain uses TRBV25-1 and TRBJ1-4; 7 nucleotides align to TRBD1. There are 13 residues in the CDR3. The germline CDR1 and CDR2 sequences are MGHDK and SYGVNS. The V gene end was trimmed by 7 bases and the J gene end by 7 bases; junction bases not matched to a gene: 6. CDR3 bases: TGTGCCAGCAATACAGGGGCGAGTGAAAAACTGTTTTTT. Amino acids: CASNTGASEKLFF.

There are a few counts of this clone. A much larger clone sits a single nucleotide away, making a read error possible. The V call is TRBV4-1, the J call TRBJ1-1; D is unresolved. The length of the CDR3 is 14 residues. The germline V and J ends were trimmed by 1 base and 4 bases, with 10 bases remaining between them. Per germline, CDR1 MGHRA and CDR2 YSYEKL. CDR3 coding DNA: TGCGCCAGCAGCCAAGCTAAGGGCGGCACTGAAGCTTTCTTT. It specifies CASSQAKGGTEAFF.

The V and J genes are TRBV11-2 and TRBJ2-1; 14 nucleotides align to TRBD2. J lost 4 bases, V lost 1 base, and 3 bases had no gene match. The CDR3 loop spans 17 amino acids. Looked up from germline, CDR1 is SGHAT and CDR2 is FQNNGV. DNA for the CDR3: TGTGCCAGCAGCTTAGGGACTAGCGGGAGGCGATACAATGAGCAGTTCTTC. Amino acid sequence: CASSLGTSGRRYNEQFF.

The CDR3 bases are TGTGCCAGCAGACCCCGGACTGGGGATTCACCCCTCCACTTT. Protein product: CASRPRTGDSPLHF. The genes are TRBV5-4 and TRBJ1-6; no clear D. The germline CDR1 and CDR2 sequences are SGHNT and YYREEE (reference sequence). Trimming left V 5 bases short and J 8 bases short, with 14 bases between. This CDR3 is built from 14 residues.

The chain is built from TRBV28 and TRBJ2-3; D is unresolved. Trimming cost V 3 bases and J 2 bases, with 6 bases left between them. The CDR3 is 13 residues long. The germline gives CDR1 MDHEN, CDR2 SYDVKM. For the CDR3, the DNA is TGTGCCAGCAGTTTCATGGCCACAGATACGCAGTATTTT. It is translated as CASSFMATDTQYF. Full variable domain (missing parts from reference TRBV28 and TRBJ2-3): DVKVTQSSRYLVKRTGEKVFLECVQDMDHENMFWYRQDPGLGLRLIYFSYDVKMKEKGDIPEGYSVSREKKERFSLILESASTNQTSMYLCASSFMATDTQYFGPGTRLTVL.

The chain uses TRBV18 and TRBJ2-3, with a possible D match to TRBD2 (5 bases). The CDR3 consists of 13 residues. The germline V and J ends were trimmed by 3 bases and 2 bases, with 6 bases remaining between them. The germline CDR1 and CDR2 sequences are KGHSH and LQKENI. CDR3: CASSPDYTDTQYF. CDR3 nucleotide sequence: TGTGCCAGCTCACCCGACTACACAGATACGCAGTATTTT.

This rearrangement joins TRBV11-2 to TRBJ2-1, with no clear D. The CDR3 has 14 amino acids. Between the trimmed V and J ends, which lost 1 base and 7 bases, there was a span of 11 bases. Germline values: CDR1 SGHAT, CDR2 FQNNGV. CDR3 nucleotides: TGTGCCAGCAGCTTAGGACTGGGTCGGAATGAGCAGTTCTTC. Translated, it gives CASSLGLGRNEQFF.